These T cell receptor beta chains were read from a single sample in a study of radiation and T cells in renal cell carcinoma. Data came from immunoSEQ multiplex PCR; TCRdb stores just in-frame clones and leaves some out. The data show 22,000 or so clones, around 47% seen once. The source material was tumor tissue, sampled from a patient whose treatment included radiotherapy and nephrectomy. These receptors came from a woman aged 50 to 60 with renal cell carcinoma. Each CDR3 is given with its conserved first and last residue. A D gene is named only where the DNA matches it firmly. Not all rows give a size; the values are once, few, many and, for expanded clones, a class.

once	TRBV6-6	-	TRBJ1-5	TGTGCCAGCAGTTATATAGGCGGCAATCAGCCCCAGCATTTT	CASSYIGGNQPQHF
-	TRBV9	-	TRBJ1-3	TGTGCCAGCAGCGTATTGGCCTCTGGAAACACCATATATTTT	CASSVLASGNTIYF
-	TRBV5-1	-	TRBJ2-4	TGCGCCAGCAGCTTAGGGCACAGGGATATGAACATTCAGTACTTC	CASSLGHRDMNIQYF
-	TRBV4-1	-	TRBJ1-5	TGCGCCAGCAGCCAAGATTCCAGGTACGGCAATCAGCCCCAGCATTTT	CASSQDSRYGNQPQHF
-	TRBV7-2	-	TRBJ2-3	TGTGCCAGCAGCCCCCATGCTACCTCTAGCACAGATACGCAGTATTTT	CASSPHATSSTDTQYF
-	TRBV4-3	TRBD1	TRBJ2-7	TGCGCCAGCAGCCAATCTTGGCAGGGGGCGGGTGAGCAGTACTTC	CASSQSWQGAGEQYF
-	TRBV13	-	TRBJ1-1	TGTGCCAGCAGCCGCGGGAGGCAGGGCCTTTCCGAAGCTTTCTTT	CASSRGRQGLSEAFF
-	TRBV9	-	TRBJ2-3	TGTGCCAGCAGCGTAGCAGGCGGGGTCGGAGATACGCAGTATTTT	CASSVAGGVGDTQYF
-	TRBV7-3	-	TRBJ2-7	TGTGCCAGCAGCTATCAGGGGGGCTCCTACGAGCAGTACTTC	CASSYQGGSYEQYF
-	TRBV6-5	-	TRBJ1-1	TGTGCCAGCAGTTACGGAGACATGAACACTGAAGCTTTCTTT	CASSYGDMNTEAFF
-	TRBV2	-	TRBJ1-2	TGTGCCAGCAGTGTGGAAGAATTCTATGGCTACACCTTC	CASSVEEFYGYTF
medium-sized	TRBV5-4	-	TRBJ1-2	TGTGCCAGCAAAACTTTCGGGGGGCGCGATGGCTACACCTTC	CASKTFGGRDGYTF
many	TRBV7-2	-	TRBJ1-2	TGTGCCAGCAGCTTCCGCCGAACTAACTATGGCTACACCTTC	CASSFRRTNYGYTF
few	TRBV7-9	TRBD2	TRBJ2-1	TGTGCCAGCAGGACTAGCGGGGGGATCTCCTACAATGAGCAGTTCTTC	CASRTSGGISYNEQFF
-	TRBV18	-	TRBJ2-7	TGTGCCAGCTCACCGACAGGATACGAGCAGTACTTC	CASSPTGYEQYF
few	TRBV12-5	-	TRBJ1-1	TGTGCTAGTGGATCAGAGGTCGGGACTGAAGCTTTCTTT	CASGSEVGTEAFF
few	TRBV30	TRBD1	TRBJ2-2	TGTGCCTGGAGAAGGGACAGGACGAACACCGGGGAGCTGTTTTTT	CAWRRDRTNTGELFF
-	TRBV19	-	TRBJ2-3	TGTGCCAGTAGTAAGACCTCCATGGGTACGCAGTATTTT	CASSKTSMGTQYF
-	TRBV7-9	TRBD1	TRBJ1-1	TGTGCCAGCAGCGACAGGGCAAGCACTGAAGCTTTCTTT	CASSDRASTEAFF
-	TRBV6-1	TRBD1	TRBJ2-5	TGTGCCAGCAGTATACCCAGGGGGCGGGAGACCCAGTACTTC	CASSIPRGRETQYF
medium-sized	TRBV4-1	TRBD1	TRBJ2-1	TGTGCCAGCAGCCCCCGAACAGGGGGGAATGAGCAGTTCTTC	CASSPRTGGNEQFF
few	TRBV10-3	-	TRBJ1-1	TGTGCCATCAGTGACTCGGACAGTAACACTGAAGCTTTCTTT	CAISDSDSNTEAFF
few	TRBV5-4	-	TRBJ1-2	TGTGCCAGCAGCCTATCGAAGGGAGTTGGCTATGGCTACACCTTC	CASSLSKGVGYGYTF
-	TRBV6-5	TRBD1	TRBJ1-4	TGTGCCAGCACCCCCGGGCCAGGGGGCCGTGAAAAACTGTTTTTT	CASTPGPGGREKLFF
-	TRBV5-8	TRBD1	TRBJ2-3	TGTGCCAGCAGCCTAGGGGGCCCTCTCAGGGCACCAGATACGCAGTATTTT	CASSLGGPLRAPDTQYF
-	TRBV27	-	TRBJ1-3	TGTGCCAGCAGTCCCGACGCTGGAAACACCATATATTTT	CASSPDAGNTIYF
-	TRBV7-8	TRBD1	TRBJ1-6	TGTGCCAGCAGCCTACCCCCCGACAGGGAGGTACGTAATTCACCCCTCCACTTT	CASSLPPDREVRNSPLHF
few	TRBV9	-	TRBJ2-7	TGTGCCAGCAGCGTGACTGTAACGAACTCCTACGAGCAGTACTTC	CASSVTVTNSYEQYF
few	TRBV7-6	-	TRBJ1-3	TGTGCCAGCAGCTCCCTAGAGTCCGGGACTGGAAACACCATATATTTT	CASSSLESGTGNTIYF
few	TRBV5-6	-	TRBJ2-5	TGTGCCAGCAGCTTGCGTGGAGCACAAGAGACCCAGTACTTC	CASSLRGAQETQYF
few	TRBV19	-	TRBJ1-6	TGTGCCAGTAGTTCTCGGGGCTCCTCCTATAATTCACCCCTCCACTTT	CASSSRGSSYNSPLHF
-	TRBV7-3	-	TRBJ1-6	TGTGCCAGCAGCTTCCAGGGTCGCGATTCACCCCTCCACTTT	CASSFQGRDSPLHF
many	TRBV6-1	-	TRBJ1-2	TGTGCCAGCAGTGAAGCATGGCTGAACTATGGCTACACCTTC	CASSEAWLNYGYTF
once	TRBV2	-	TRBJ2-7	TGTGCCAGCAGCCTAAATATGAGGGACGGGCAGTACTTC	CASSLNMRDGQYF
-	TRBV9	-	TRBJ1-5	TGTGCCAGCAGCGTAGCCGGGAATAGCAATCAGCCCCAGCATTTT	CASSVAGNSNQPQHF
once	TRBV29-1	-	TRBJ1-2	TGCAGCGTTGAGTACAGCTATGGCTACACCTTC	CSVEYSYGYTF
many	TRBV4-3	-	TRBJ1-6	TGCGCCAGCAGCCAAGACAGGAGCTCCTATAATTCACCCCTCCACTTT	CASSQDRSSYNSPLHF